This T cell receptor (beta chain) was obtained from a study of blood T cell repertoires in COVID-19. Background on the study: Material from acute and convalescent COVID-19 was sourced from the United States, Italy and Spain. Sources were T cells, B-cell-depleted T cells, or PBMCs; the material itself was cDNA or gDNA.

In the study's own analysis: Nucleated cell number was recorded as an estimate derived from reference gene primer amplification. Repertoires were generated with immunoSEQ multiplex PCR, while TCRdb's copy carries only in-frame clones and drops some. D and trimming come from the DNA, and the V and J calls and clone size come from that table. The sample lists approximately 64,000 clones, 81% occurring once. Germline V gives CDR1 MNHEY, CDR2 SVGAGI. The V and J ends lost 6 bases and 11 bases, in that order; junction bases with no gene match: 8. CDR3 length: 12 amino acids. V and J are TRBV6-5 and TRBJ1-1; 8 nucleotides line up with TRBD1. The sequence was collected from an older woman with acute or convalescent COVID-19. The sample was peripheral blood. The CDR3 here is CASRFIQGEAFF. The DNA of the CDR3 is TGTGCCAGCAGATTTATACAGGGGGAGGCTTTCTTT.